The entry that follows covers one T cell receptor beta chain sequence. Per the study methods: Amplification of reference gene primers was used by the study to estimate nucleated cell counts. The data were produced by immunoSEQ multiplex PCR, yet TCRdb's version contains in-frame clones alone and is incomplete. That table is the source of V, J and clone size, and D and trimming were worked out from the DNA. The sample includes approximately 140,000 clones, around nine tenths of them seen just once. This sample was included in a study of blood T cell repertoires in COVID-19. About the research overall: COVID-19 samples from acute and convalescent phases originated in the United States, Italy and Spain. PBMCs, B-cell-depleted T cells, or T cells were the source of the cDNA or gDNA that made up the material.

Germline assignment: CDR1 MGHRA and CDR2 YSYEKL. Germline trimming cut 1 base from V and 14 bases from J; bases unmatched to any gene: 6. There are 13 residues in the CDR3. The sequence derives from a human donor in a cohort sampled during active COVID-19. The chain couples TRBV4-1 to TRBJ1-3, with 9 bases aligning to TRBD1. Sequenced material: peripheral blood. The CDR3: CASSQVGRDRVYF. The DNA for the CDR3 is TGCGCCAGCAGCCAAGTCGGACGGGACAGGGTATATTTT.